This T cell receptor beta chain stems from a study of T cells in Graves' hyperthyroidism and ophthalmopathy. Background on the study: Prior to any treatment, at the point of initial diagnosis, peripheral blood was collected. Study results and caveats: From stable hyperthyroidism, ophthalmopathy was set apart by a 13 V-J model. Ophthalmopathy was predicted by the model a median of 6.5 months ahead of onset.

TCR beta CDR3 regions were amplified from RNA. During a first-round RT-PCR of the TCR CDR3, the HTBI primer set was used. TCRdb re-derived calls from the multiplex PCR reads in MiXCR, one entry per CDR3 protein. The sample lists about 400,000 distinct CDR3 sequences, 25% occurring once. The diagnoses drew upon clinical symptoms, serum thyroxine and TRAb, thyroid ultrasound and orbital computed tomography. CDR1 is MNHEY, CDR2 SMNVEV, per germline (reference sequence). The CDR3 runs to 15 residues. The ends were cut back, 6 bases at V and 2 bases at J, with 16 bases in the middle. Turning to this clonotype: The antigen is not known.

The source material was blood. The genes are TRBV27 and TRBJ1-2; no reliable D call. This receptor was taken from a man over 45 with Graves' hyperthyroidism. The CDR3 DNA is TGTGCCAGCAGACCCCCGGCGGCGGGAAACTATGGCTACACCTTC. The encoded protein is CASRPPAAGNYGYTF.